The 21 T cell receptor beta chains in this list originate from one sample, sequenced in a study of cytotoxic CD8 clonotypes in ibrutinib-treated CLL. Repertoires were generated with immunoSEQ multiplex PCR, while TCRdb's copy carries only in-frame clones and drops some. The table records 15,000 or so clones, 64% of them present only once. This specimen was PBMCs, taken before ibrutinib treatment. These receptors were taken from a human donor with chronic lymphocytic leukemia.

This clone was seen only a few times. V and J are TRBV11-1 and TRBJ2-7; TRBD1 matches 7 bases. Trimming at V came to 2 bases and at J to 0 bases, leaving 7 bases not matched to a gene. Germline-derived CDR1 and CDR2 are SGHAT and FQDESV (reference sequence). The length of the CDR3 is 16 residues. In DNA, the CDR3 is TGTGCCAGCAGCTTATTAGGGGGCCACAGCTCCTACGAGCAGTACTTC. Amino acid sequence: CASSLLGGHSSYEQYF. Full variable domain (missing parts from reference TRBV11-1 and TRBJ2-7): EAEVAQSPRYKITEKSQAVAFWCDPISGHATLYWYRQILGQGPELLVQFQDESVVDDSQLPKDRFSAERLKGVDSTLKIQPAELGDSAMYLCASSLLGGHSSYEQYFGPGTRLTVT.

The chain combines TRBV29-1 with TRBJ2-5; no firm D call. The CDR3 is made up of 13 amino acids. Germline V gene lookup returns CDR1 SQVTM and CDR2 ANQGSEA. Trimming removed 3 bases from V and 4 bases from J, with 12 bases in between. The CDR3 sequence: CSVDIDPGETQYF. The CDR3 region has the DNA TGCAGCGTTGACATAGATCCGGGAGAGACCCAGTACTTC.

The chain recombines TRBV10-3 with TRBJ2-7, with 9 bases fitting TRBD2. CDR1 ENHRY and CDR2 SYGVKD come from the germline V gene. This CDR3 has 15 amino acids. The V segment lost 0 bases and the J segment 6 bases; nucleotides outside the gene matches: 6. The CDR3, as DNA: TGTGCCATCAGTGAGTCGATTAGCGGGGGTCTCGAGCAGTACTTC. The encoded protein is CAISESISGGLEQYF.

By share of the sample, this clone is medium-sized. The chain links TRBV29-1 to TRBJ1-4; perhaps TRBD1 as D (5 bases). This CDR3 has 16 residues. Trimming took 0 bases from V and 8 from J, leaving 19 bases between them. CDR1 is SQVTM, CDR2 ANQGSEA, per germline. CDR3 nucleotide sequence: TGCAGCGTTGAAGATCAAGACAGCCTACTGGGGGAAAAACTGTTTTTT. The encoded protein is CSVEDQDSLLGEKLFF.

The chain couples TRBV27 to TRBJ1-5; no reliable D call. Germline CDR1 reads MNHEY; CDR2 reads SMNVEV (reference sequence). Trimming removed 3 bases at V and 0 bases at J, with 6 bases between. The CDR3 contains 14 residues. CDR3 residues: CASSLRDSNQPQHF. As DNA, the CDR3 is TGTGCCAGCAGTTTGAGGGATAGCAATCAGCCCCAGCATTTT.

This clone turned up a few times. V usage is TRBV6-6 and J usage is TRBJ2-5; 7 bases match TRBD2. J was trimmed by 2 bases and V by 4 bases; bases with no gene match: 10. The CDR3 is 16 residues long. Germline V gene data show CDR1 as MNHNY and CDR2 as SVGAGI (reference sequence). The CDR3 nucleotides are TGTGCCAGCAGTTTTGGACTAGGGTCCCCGCAAGAGACCCAGTACTTC. It encodes CASSFGLGSPQETQYF.

The J gene is TRBJ1-6, the V gene TRBV19; D is perhaps TRBD1 (5 bases). Germline V gene sequence: CDR1 LNHDA, CDR2 SQIVND (reference sequence). The V gene lost 5 bases and the J gene lost 10 bases, with 18 bases spanning the gap. CDR3 size: 15 residues. Here the CDR3 reads CASSRQIADGSPLHF. The CDR3, as DNA: TGTGCCAGTAGTCGACAGATCGCGGACGGGTCACCCCTCCACTTT.

The chain joins TRBV29-1 to TRBJ1-1, with 7 nucleotides matching TRBD1. CDR1 is SQVTM, CDR2 ANQGSEA, per germline. CDR3 length equals 17 residues. Losses at the gene ends were 1 base for V and 5 bases for J; bases not matched to a gene: 16. The CDR3 loop is CSVEGQGGQVVSTEAFF. The CDR3 DNA reads TGCAGCGTTGAAGGCCAGGGGGGACAAGTGGTATCAACTGAAGCTTTCTTT.

This clone was counted between two and nine times. This chain joins TRBV29-1 and TRBJ1-1; D possibly corresponds to TRBD1 (6 bases). The V gene's germline CDR1 is SQVTM and CDR2 ANQGSEA. V lost 6 bases and J lost 5, with 13 bases in between. The CDR3 runs to 12 residues. The CDR3: CSVQGMGTEAFF. As DNA, the CDR3 is TGCAGCGTCCAGGGGATGGGTACTGAAGCTTTCTTT.

The chain carries TRBV5-4 and TRBJ2-7, with a possible D match to TRBD1 (6 bases). Germline CDR1 and CDR2: SGHNT and YYREEE (reference sequence). V lost 5 bases and J 3 bases, leaving 27 bases between the germline ends. The CDR3 has 18 amino acids. CDR3 nucleotide sequence: TGTGCCAGCAGTCCGGACCCCCAGGGGCCTCACCCTATCTACGAGCAGTACTTC. This sequence encodes CASSPDPQGPHPIYEQYF.

The chain carries TRBV20-1 and TRBJ1-2; D is ambiguous. The length of the CDR3 is 11 residues. From germline, CDR1 is DFQATT and CDR2 SNEGSKA (reference sequence). V lost 6 bases and J lost 9, with 14 bases in between. The CDR3 loop is CSADPLGSYTF. The CDR3 bases are TGCAGTGCCGATCCTTTAGGCAGCTACACCTTC.

This clone was observed a handful of times. The chain couples TRBV29-1 to TRBJ2-1, with 10 bases aligning to TRBD1. This CDR3 has 14 residues. Germline values: CDR1 SQVTM, CDR2 ANQGSEA. Unmatched junction bases numbered 6, after V lost 6 bases and J lost 4 bases. This chain's CDR3 is CSVTTGQGYNEQFF. The CDR3 DNA reads as TGCAGCGTGACTACGGGACAGGGGTACAATGAGCAGTTCTTC.

Here the CDR3 DNA reads TGTGCCAGCAGCTCCGGGGCAACGGGGAGTACACAAGAGACCCAGTACTTC. This encodes CASSSGATGSTQETQYF. The rearrangement links TRBV5-4 to TRBJ2-5; D may be TRBD1 or TRBD2 (5 bases each). The CDR3 consists of 17 residues. V lost 3 bases to trimming and J lost 2 bases, with 20 bases between them. The germline V gene has CDR1 SGHNT and CDR2 YYREEE (reference sequence).

The chain is built from TRBV5-4 and TRBJ1-1, with 9 bases matching TRBD1. The CDR3 has 15 residues. CDR1 SGHNT and CDR2 YYREEE come from the germline V gene (reference sequence). V gave up 4 bases and J gave up 0 bases; unmatched junction bases: 4. Written as DNA, the CDR3 is TGTGCCAGCAGCGGGGGACAGGGCATGAACACTGAAGCTTTCTTT. The encoded protein is CASSGGQGMNTEAFF.

This clone appeared a few times. The V call is TRBV7-9, the J call TRBJ1-4; D gene ambiguous. The CDR3 consists of 13 residues. Trimming shortened V by 1 base and J by 7 bases, and 7 bases separated the two germline ends. Looked up from germline, CDR1 is SEHNR and CDR2 is FQNEAQ (reference sequence). The CDR3 reads CASSLEESEKLFF. The CDR3 bases are TGTGCCAGCAGCTTAGAAGAGAGTGAAAAACTGTTTTTT. The full variable domain, completed using reference TRBV7-9 and TRBJ1-4, is DTGVSQNPRHKITKRGQNVTFRCDPISEHNRLYWYRQTLGQGPEFLTYFQNEAQLEKSRLLSDRFSAERPKGSFSTLEIQRTEQGDSAMYLCASSLEESEKLFFGSGTQLSVL.

The chain employs TRBV11-2 and TRBJ2-6, with D perhaps matching TRBD1 (5 bases). Germline V gives CDR1 SGHAT, CDR2 FQNNGV. There are 17 residues in the CDR3. Trimming stripped 4 bases from V and 3 bases from J, with 16 bases between. The CDR3 is CASSSVFQGLGANVLTF. The CDR3 DNA is TGTGCCAGCAGCTCGGTCTTTCAGGGCCTTGGGGCCAACGTCCTGACTTTC.

The chain has TRBV13 and TRBJ1-4; 8 bases line up with TRBD1. The CDR3 spans 14 residues. The V segment lost 5 bases and the J segment 5 bases; nucleotides outside the gene matches: 4. Per germline, CDR1 PRHDT and CDR2 FYEKMQ (reference sequence). The CDR3, as DNA: TGTGCCAGCAGCAACAGGGGGTGGAATGAAAAACTGTTTTTT. It is translated as CASSNRGWNEKLFF.

The gene calls are TRBV27 and TRBJ2-3; 12 bases agree with TRBD2. This CDR3 has 18 amino acids. Germline loops: CDR1 MNHEY, CDR2 SMNVEV (reference sequence). Trimming cost V 5 bases and J 4 bases; bases outside gene matches: 13. The CDR3 protein is CASSKALAGGRAPDTQYF. CDR3 DNA: TGTGCCAGCAGTAAGGCACTAGCGGGGGGCCGGGCCCCAGATACGCAGTATTTT.

The chain recombines TRBV5-4 with TRBJ2-1; 9 positions match TRBD2. J gave up 5 bases and V 4 bases, and 7 bases lay outside the gene matches. The CDR3 covers 15 residues. CDR1 and CDR2 (germline): SGHNT, YYREEE (reference sequence). CDR3 bases: TGTGCCAGCAGCCCCCAGCGGGGGGTAGACAATGAGCAGTTCTTC. This sequence encodes CASSPQRGVDNEQFF.

This clone was recorded only once. The genes are TRBV10-2 and TRBJ2-5; D is perhaps TRBD1 (6 bases). Per germline, CDR1 WSHSY and CDR2 SAAADI. V was cut by 2 bases and J by 2 bases, with 9 bases left in between. The CDR3 consists of 14 residues. CDR3 DNA sequence: TGCGCCAGCAGTGAGAGGGGACAACAAGAGACCCAGTACTTC. Amino acid sequence: CASSERGQQETQYF.

The sample holds many counts of this clone. The gene calls are TRBV11-3 and TRBJ2-7; possibly TRBD1 for D (5 bases). Trimming pared 5 bases from V and 4 bases from J, leaving 12 bases between. The CDR3 has 13 residues. CDR1 SGHNT and CDR2 YENEEA come from the germline V gene. The CDR3 protein is CASSDGDSYEQYF. The CDR3 region has the DNA TGTGCCAGCAGCGACGGAGACAGTTACGAGCAGTACTTC.